The 31 T cell receptor beta chains below were found in one sample sequenced in a study of memory CD4+ T cells and cytomegalovirus serostatus. The sort gate was single viable CD3+CD4+CD8-CD45RO+ cells for memory CD4+ T cells. The method was immunoSEQ multiplex PCR; TCRdb's version includes in-frame clones alone and lacks a portion of them. The data show about 80,000 clones, approximately 84% seen once. Sample: memory CD4+ T cells from blood. These receptor sequences come from an adult in good health and CMV-seronegative.

The gene calls are TRBV5-1 and TRBJ2-7, with a weak D call TRBD1 (5 bases). V was clipped by 0 bases and J by 7 bases, with 20 bases between them. Germline loops: CDR1 SGHRS, CDR2 YFSETQ. The CDR3 sequence is 16 residues long. The CDR3 DNA reads TGCGCCAGCAGCTTGGGCATCACAGGCTCCCAGGGAGAGCAGTACTTC. This encodes CASSLGITGSQGEQYF.

The chain has TRBV7-2 and TRBJ2-1, with 7 bases identical to TRBD2. CDR1 and CDR2 from the germline V gene are SGHTA and FQGNSA. Unmatched junction bases numbered 3, after V lost 4 bases and J lost 3 bases. The CDR3 is 14 residues long. CDR3 nucleotides: TGTGCCAGCAGCTCAGCGGGGTTCTACAATGAGCAGTTCTTC. This translates into CASSSAGFYNEQFF.

This rearrangement joins TRBV15 to TRBJ2-5, with D unclear. The CDR3 covers 14 residues. Germline V lookup: CDR1 LNHNV, CDR2 YYDKDF (reference sequence). The V and J ends lost 1 base and 1 base respectively, with 7 bases between them. The CDR3 DNA reads TGTGCCACCAGCAGAGCGCAGGTCCAAGAGACCCAGTACTTC. It yields the protein CATSRAQVQETQYF.

The rearrangement uses TRBV12-2 and TRBJ2-2; the D call TRBD1 from the table was never checked on the DNA. TRBV12-2 is marked as a pseudogene. There are 17 residues in the CDR3. DNA of the CDR3: TGTACCTTACGGGACAGGGACTATTACACGAACACCGGGGAGCTGTTTTTT. It codes for CTLRDRDYYTNTGELFF.

The J gene is TRBJ1-2, the V gene TRBV7-3; D possibly corresponds to TRBD1 (5 bases). V was shortened by 1 base and J by 6 bases, with 9 bases between the two germline ends. Per germline, CDR1 SGHTA and CDR2 FQGTGA. This CDR3 has 13 residues. The CDR3 region has the DNA TGTGCCAGCAGCTTAAGGCGGGGCCATGGCTACACCTTC. Its protein is CASSLRRGHGYTF.

The genes are TRBV10-3 and TRBJ2-3; a weak D match, TRBD1 (5 bases). The CDR3 sequence is 15 residues long. Germline values: CDR1 ENHRY, CDR2 SYGVKD. Between the trimmed V and J ends, which lost 2 bases and 0 bases, there was a span of 9 bases. The CDR3 reads CAISEESGSTDTQYF. In nucleotides, the CDR3 is TGTGCCATCAGTGAGGAGTCAGGGAGCACAGATACGCAGTATTTT.

The gene calls are TRBV7-2 and TRBJ2-4; perhaps TRBD2 as D (5 bases). The CDR3 extends over 13 amino acids. V lost 5 bases, J lost 1 base, and 6 bases lay in between. Germline values: CDR1 SGHTA, CDR2 FQGNSA. DNA of the CDR3: TGTGCCAGCAGCCCGGGGGCCAAAAACATTCAGTACTTC. Protein: CASSPGAKNIQYF.

The rearrangement uses TRBV7-2 and TRBJ1-3, with TRBD1 matching 7 bases. There are 17 residues in the CDR3. The V gene end was trimmed by 5 bases and the J gene end by 0 bases; junction bases not matched to a gene: 10. The germline V gene has CDR1 SGHTA and CDR2 FQGNSA. CDR3 loop: CASSPYAGQSSGNTIYF. DNA of the CDR3: TGTGCCAGCAGCCCTTACGCGGGACAGAGCTCTGGAAACACCATATATTTT.

The chain carries TRBV19 and TRBJ1-2; D is unclear. The CDR3 runs to 13 residues. Germline CDR1 is LNHDA and CDR2 is SQIVND (reference sequence). The germline V and J ends were trimmed by 9 bases and 1 base, with 12 bases remaining between them. The CDR3 region is CASSKGLNYGYTF. CDR3 DNA sequence: TGTGCCAGCTCAAAGGGCCTTAACTATGGCTACACCTTC.

This rearrangement joins TRBV5-1 to TRBJ1-1; D remains ambiguous. Between the trimmed V and J ends, which lost 0 bases and 3 bases, there was a span of 6 bases. The CDR3 runs to 13 residues. The germline V gene encodes CDR1 SGHRS and CDR2 YFSETQ. CDR3: CASSLGRYTEAFF. CDR3 coding DNA: TGCGCCAGCAGCTTGGGTAGGTACACTGAAGCTTTCTTT.

CDR3 DNA sequence: TGTGCCAGCAGCGAGGGGAGGACTAGCGGGGGCTACCAAGAGACCCAGTACTTC. Its protein product is CASSEGRTSGGYQETQYF. V is TRBV9 and J is TRBJ2-5; 13 nucleotides match TRBD2. Germline loops: CDR1 SGDLS, CDR2 YYNGEE. This CDR3 spans 18 amino acids. Losses at the gene ends were 3 bases for V and 0 bases for J; bases not matched to a gene: 8.

V gene TRBV7-9 combines with J gene TRBJ1-3; the D is unclear. The CDR3 extends over 14 amino acids. Trimming left V 2 bases short and J 3 bases short, with 8 bases between. The germline V gene has CDR1 SEHNR and CDR2 FQNEAQ (reference sequence). In DNA, the CDR3 is TGTGCCAGCAGCTTACGAGGAGGTGGAAACACCATATATTTT. Its protein is CASSLRGGGNTIYF.

The rearrangement uses TRBV6-5 and TRBJ1-1; D possibly corresponds to TRBD1 (6 bases). Germline-derived CDR1 and CDR2 are MNHEY and SVGAGI. The ends were cut back, 4 bases at V and 2 bases at J, with 17 bases in the middle. The CDR3 contains 16 residues. The CDR3 protein is CASSSPSTGPNTEAFF. DNA of the CDR3: TGTGCCAGCAGTTCCCCATCCACAGGGCCAAACACTGAAGCTTTCTTT.

The count of this clone is one. The chain joins TRBV7-9 to TRBJ2-7; D may match TRBD1 or TRBD2 (5 bases each). The CDR3 is 12 residues long. Trimming took off 6 bases at V and 5 bases at J, with 11 bases between the two ends. Per the germline V gene, CDR1 is SEHNR and CDR2 is FQNEAQ (reference sequence). CDR3 amino acids: CASRSPGHEQYF. For the CDR3, the DNA is TGTGCCAGCAGATCCCCGGGACACGAGCAGTACTTC.

To note about this clone: At one end the junction does not follow the germline gene, possibly because of a read error. The rearrangement joins TRBV7-7 to TRBJ2-2; D may be TRBD2 (5 bases). The germline V gene has CDR1 SSHAT and CDR2 FNYEAQ (reference sequence). The CDR3 loop spans 14 amino acids. CDR3 sequence reads: CASSFFEGTGELFF. The CDR3 DNA reads as TGTGCTAGCAGCTTTTTCGAGGGTACCGGGGAGCTGTTTTTT.

This clone was counted between two and nine times. J is TRBJ1-5 and V is TRBV2, with no clear D. Trimming pared 4 bases from V and 4 bases from J, leaving 5 bases between. Germline V gene data show CDR1 as SNHLY and CDR2 as FYNNEI. The CDR3 sequence is 12 residues long. CDR3 coding DNA: TGTGCCAGCAGTGCTGGTAATCAGCCCCAGCATTTT. It is translated as CASSAGNQPQHF.

The V gene is TRBV7-2, the J gene TRBJ1-2; unclear D gene. Per germline, CDR1 SGHTA and CDR2 FQGNSA. V was pared by 1 base and J by 7 bases, with 13 bases between. This CDR3 is built from 14 residues. CDR3 in amino acids: CASSLVPGVGGYTF. Here the CDR3 DNA reads TGTGCCAGCAGCTTAGTTCCCGGGGTGGGTGGCTACACCTTC.

This chain joins TRBV19 and TRBJ2-5, with D possibly matching TRBD1 (6 bases). The CDR3 length is 16 residues. Looked up from germline, CDR1 is LNHDA and CDR2 is SQIVND (reference sequence). Trimming took off 6 bases at V and 0 bases at J, with 17 bases between the two ends. The CDR3 loop is CASSLNRDMYQETQYF. The CDR3 DNA follows: TGTGCCAGTAGCCTTAACCGGGACATGTACCAAGAGACCCAGTACTTC.

This chain uses TRBV19 with TRBJ2-1; 7 nucleotides line up with TRBD1. The J segment lost 6 bases and the V segment lost 1 base, leaving 9 bases of the junction unmatched. CDR1 and CDR2 (germline): LNHDA, SQIVND (reference sequence). The CDR3 is 16 amino acids. The CDR3, as DNA: TGTGCCAGTAGTATAGTTTGGGGAGCAGGGGGCAATGAGCAGTTCTTC. It is translated as CASSIVWGAGGNEQFF. Looking up the rest from reference TRBV19 and TRBJ2-1 gives the full variable domain: DGGITQSPKYLFRKEGQNVTLSCEQNLNHDAMYWYRQDPGQGLRLIYYSQIVNDFQKGDIAEGYSVSREKKESFPLTVTSAQKNPTAFYLCASSIVWGAGGNEQFFGPGTRLTVL.

The chain is built from TRBV5-1 and TRBJ2-1; D is uncertain. The CDR3 is made up of 15 amino acids. Deletions cut 4 bases from V and 4 bases from J, with 15 bases between. Germline V CDR1 and CDR2: SGHRS, YFSETQ. The CDR3 loop reads CASSPDTNTYNEQFF. The CDR3 coding sequence is TGCGCCAGCAGCCCCGACACAAATACGTACAATGAGCAGTTCTTC.

This CDR3 reads CASSPPEGNQPQHF. In DNA form, the CDR3 reads TGTGCCAGCTCACCACCCGAGGGTAACCAGCCCCAGCATTTT. The chain recombines TRBV18 with TRBJ1-5; D is undetermined. V gave up 0 bases and J gave up 7 bases, with 10 bases separating them. This CDR3 has 14 residues. The germline CDR1 and CDR2 sequences are KGHSH and LQKENI.

The chain is built from TRBV28 and TRBJ1-5; 8 bases line up with TRBD1. This CDR3 region has 13 residues. V trimming: 8 bases; J trimming: 10 bases; junction bases outside the gene matches: 10. The germline V gene encodes CDR1 MDHEN and CDR2 SYDVKM. As DNA, the CDR3 is TGTGCCAGCTTTATTCCAGGGGGCGGACCCCAGCATTTT. This codes for CASFIPGGGPQHF.

The V gene is TRBV19, the J gene TRBJ1-5; 8 nucleotides match TRBD1. Germline V gene sequence: CDR1 LNHDA, CDR2 SQIVND (reference sequence). V dropped 4 bases and J dropped 0; count of bases not matched to a gene: 5. The CDR3 has 16 residues. The CDR3 here is CASSRRQGTSNQPQHF. For the CDR3, the DNA is TGTGCCAGTAGTAGAAGACAGGGGACTAGCAATCAGCCCCAGCATTTT.

This clone appeared many times. The rearrangement uses TRBV5-4 and TRBJ1-6; a weak D match, TRBD1 (6 bases). This CDR3 is 16 amino acids long. Trimming cost V 2 bases and J 9 bases, with 18 bases left between them. Germline V gene data show CDR1 as SGHNT and CDR2 as YYREEE (reference sequence). In DNA, the CDR3 is TGTGCCAGCAGCTTTGCTAAAGCAGGGGCGGCTTCACCCCTCCACTTT. Its protein product is CASSFAKAGAASPLHF.

This chain connects TRBV28 to TRBJ1-4; no clear D. The CDR3 spans 14 residues. Germline CDR1 MDHEN, CDR2 SYDVKM. Trimming left V 2 bases short and J 8 bases short, with 12 bases between. Written as DNA, the CDR3 is TGTGCCAGCAGTTTAATATATGGGGAGGAAAAACTGTTTTTT. Its protein product is CASSLIYGEEKLFF. Complete variable domain (other parts from reference TRBV28 and TRBJ1-4): DVKVTQSSRYLVKRTGEKVFLECVQDMDHENMFWYRQDPGLGLRLIYFSYDVKMKEKGDIPEGYSVSREKKERFSLILESASTNQTSMYLCASSLIYGEEKLFFGSGTQLSVL.

This chain uses TRBV7-9 with TRBJ1-1, with D possibly matching TRBD1 (5 bases). V shed 1 base and J shed 1 base, with 10 bases lying between them. Germline V gene data show CDR1 as SEHNR and CDR2 as FQNEAQ (reference sequence). The CDR3 covers 15 residues. For the CDR3, the DNA is TGTGCCAGCAGCTTAGGAGGGGTGGGGAACACTGAAGCTTTCTTT. Translating gives CASSLGGVGNTEAFF.

The chain has TRBV18 and TRBJ2-5; D assignment may be TRBD1 or TRBD2 (5 bases each). CDR3 length equals 14 residues. Trimming removed 3 bases at V and 4 bases at J, with 12 bases between. Germline V gene data show CDR1 as KGHSH and CDR2 as LQKENI. The CDR3 DNA reads TGTGCCAGCTCACCGAGCAGGGACGTAGAGACCCAGTACTTC. This encodes CASSPSRDVETQYF.

This chain links TRBV5-5 with TRBJ1-3; unclear D gene. Trimming cost V 3 bases and J 0 bases, with 16 bases left between them. The CDR3 has 17 residues. CDR1 is SGHKS, CDR2 YYEKEE, per germline (reference sequence). The CDR3 DNA reads as TGTGCCAGCAGCTGGGTCACCGGTCCTAGCTCTGGAAACACCATATATTTT. Translation gives CASSWVTGPSSGNTIYF. Combining the CDR3 with reference TRBV5-5 and TRBJ1-3 gives the whole variable domain DAGVTQSPTHLIKTRGQQVTLRCSPISGHKSVSWYQQVLGQGPQFIFQYYEKEERGRGNFPDRFSARQFPNYSSELNVNALLLGDSALYLCASSWVTGPSSGNTIYFGEGSWLTVV.

V usage is TRBV15 and J usage is TRBJ1-2; 7 bases map to TRBD1. The V gene end was trimmed by 0 bases and the J gene end by 2 bases; junction bases not matched to a gene: 0. The CDR3 runs 14 residues. Germline assignment: CDR1 LNHNV and CDR2 YYDKDF (reference sequence). Written as DNA, the CDR3 is TGTGCCACCAGCAGAGAAGGGGGCAACTATGGCTACACCTTC. Translation gives CATSREGGNYGYTF.

The count of this clone is one. The chain employs TRBV6-5 and TRBJ1-5; D call uncertain. This CDR3 is 13 amino acids long. V dropped 6 bases and J dropped 0 bases, with 6 bases sitting between them. Germline V gene lookup returns CDR1 MNHEY and CDR2 SVGAGI. The CDR3 nucleotides read TGTGCCAGCAGCGAAACTAGCAATCAGCCCCAGCATTTT. As protein: CASSETSNQPQHF.

This clone has more than one count but fewer than ten. V usage is TRBV6-1 and J usage is TRBJ1-1; 7 bases are a match to TRBD1. V trimming: 2 bases; J trimming: 2 bases; junction bases outside the gene matches: 14. The CDR3 consists of 18 residues. Germline CDR1 and CDR2: MNHNS and SASEGT. The CDR3 coding sequence is TGTGCCAGCAGTGAATGGGACAGTCGTGTGGGTGGAAACACTGAAGCTTTCTTT. Translated, it gives CASSEWDSRVGGNTEAFF.